This TCR beta chain emerged from a study of control samples from healthy donors and cancer patients. Trimming took off 6 bases at V and 2 bases at J, with 14 bases between the two ends. CDR3 length: 14 residues. From germline, CDR1 is KGHSH and CDR2 LQKENI. Using immunoSEQ multiplex PCR, the repertoire was profiled, and TCRdb retains in-frame clones only, with some absent. This sample carries more than 75,000 clones, around 90% of them seen once, and the ten largest clones take 1.5% to 2%. The specimen sequenced was PBMCs. The genes are TRBV18 and TRBJ2-7; D is undetermined. This TCR came from a woman aged 55-75 years with head and neck cancer. CDR3 residues: CASSPAGSPYEQYF. In DNA, the CDR3 is TGTGCCAGCTCCCCCGCAGGATCCCCCTACGAGCAGTACTTC.